This TCR beta chain emerged from a study of blood T cells in healthy people across ages. Overall study findings and caveats: No one knew whether donors had CMV, which possibly confounded expanded clonotype changes. Per-million-T-cell TCR beta diversity fell roughly linearly with age.

Through a sample-barcoded 5' primer and a J-beta primer mix, a second PCR was run for about 6 to 12 cycles. Through a template-switch adaptor with 12 random nucleotides, each cDNA molecule received a tag. TCRdb itself ran the 5' RACE reads through MiXCR, one entry per CDR3 protein. Among hundreds of thousands of distinct CDR3 sequences listed, about 53% were seen once. Extraction of total RNA produced a minimum of 5 micrograms from each sample. Notes on this clonotype: Its specificity is not known.

The sequence derives from a man aged 60 to 69 in good health. The specimen sequenced was blood.

The CDR3 is CASSIRWPGGRETQYF. CDR3 nucleotides: TGTGCCAGCAGCATCCGGTGGCCCGGGGGTCGAGAGACCCAGTACTTC. V usage is TRBV7-6 and J usage is TRBJ2-5; D perhaps matches TRBD2 (6 bases). The CDR3 is 16 residues long. Germline-derived CDR1 and CDR2 are SGHVS and FNYEAQ. The V and J ends lost 5 bases and 4 bases respectively, with 20 bases between them.